This record looks at one T cell receptor (beta chain) sequence and its context. Its cognate antigen is unknown. 13 Jbeta primers and 60 Vbeta primers were used for the PCR. Data came from immunoSEQ multiplex PCR; TCRdb stores just in-frame clones and leaves some out. The sample carries about 73,000 clones, roughly two thirds recorded once. This sample was taken from a study of cytomegalovirus exposure and HLA in healthy donors. Study-wide results and limits: Serostatus for CMV was the only available immune exposure information.

The ends lost 0 bases at V and 3 bases at J; junction bases unmatched: 4. The germline V gene encodes CDR1 KGHSY and CDR2 FQNENV. This CDR3 spans 15 amino acids. The specimen sequenced was PBMCs. This TCR was sampled from a woman aged 45-59 years in good health and CMV-seropositive. The chain recombines TRBV16 with TRBJ1-2; 7 nucleotides match TRBD1. This CDR3 reads CASSQSRTGDYGYTF. Here the CDR3 DNA reads TGTGCCAGCAGCCAATCGAGGACAGGAGACTATGGCTACACCTTC.